A selection of T cell receptor beta chains follows, all from one sample in a study of cytomegalovirus exposure and HLA in healthy donors. Generated by immunoSEQ multiplex PCR, the TCRdb table keeps only in-frame clones and is missing some. The sample records 110,000 to 150,000 clones, about 82% being singletons. The sequencing sample was made of PBMCs. The receptor source for this set is a male donor in good health and CMV-seronegative. Each CDR3 is given with its conserved first and last residue. The listing skips clone size in some rows; elsewhere it reads once, few, many or a size class.

clone_size v_call cdr3_aa
once TRBV11-2 CASSFTGVEQFF
- TRBV7-9 CASSLVAGPEQYF
- TRBV5-6 CASGTGDEVNTEAFF
- TRBV9 CASSPRGELAYEQYF
once TRBV11-2 CASRRGGTYEQYF
few TRBV7-2 CASSLARGTGATGELFF
- TRBV10-3 CAISADRSLGYTF
- TRBV7-6 CASSLDRASYNEQFF
- TRBV4-3 CASSQAARQNYEQYF
- TRBV6-1 CASSDPSDRANTGELFF
- TRBV19 CASSGDRGSSEAFF
- TRBV2 CASSEQGAMAGNTIYF
- TRBV6-5 CASSLGLAGSYEQYF
- TRBV27 CASSPLTRGETQYF
- TRBV19 CASSSDRAGTEAFF
- TRBV5-6 CASSLPGDGQYF
once TRBV28 CASSLMGRSNEQFF
- TRBV13 CASSLFYDRANYGYTF
- TRBV5-1 CASSLGTGEPYEQYF
- TRBV25-1 CASSGTSGYNEQFF
- TRBV5-1 CASSFRAGTANEKLFF
few TRBV7-8 CASSRTPGLASWEQYF
- TRBV6-1 CASRPRQGTEAFF
- TRBV18 CASSPPTDNYGYTF
- TRBV9 CASSLQLPGANVLTF
- TRBV27 CASSPEDTDTGELFF
- TRBV21-1 CASSNMDRGSSYEQYF
- TRBV10-3 CAISGLAGSSYNEQFF
- TRBV13 CASSLGGTSGGTNTGELFF
- TRBV6-5 CASSYPRTVNGYTF
once TRBV9 CASTHRQGLSEKLFF
- TRBV27 CASRQDRAREQYF
few TRBV11-1 CASRGRGDQSTDTQYF
- TRBV6-5 CASKTAGGTEAFF
- TRBV5-1 CASSLVGGGQPQHF
- TRBV4-1 CASSLIIVHEQYF
- TRBV7-8 CASSLTGTGGTYEQYF
- TRBV5-4 CASSLVHTTDTQYF
- TRBV19 CASRSSGSSYEQYF
- TRBV7-9 CASSFGGGQYEQYF
- TRBV6-5 CASSPGLVSYEQYF
- TRBV19 CASLQSGRGSGANVLTF
- TRBV5-1 CASSPGGGLKSYGYTF
- TRBV7-9 CASSAVGGTPGDEQFF
- TRBV27 CASSLQGRFQETQYF
few TRBV7-2 CASLPQGLINQPQHF
- TRBV9 CASSVSDRAAEQYF
- TRBV6-5 CASSPSGALYEQFF
- TRBV28 CASSGGTGPSGNTIYF
- TRBV4-2 CASRGGTYEQYF
- TRBV20-1 CSARLVETQYF
medium-sized TRBV6-1 CASSEDGTGGYEQYF
- TRBV28 CASSLGTAGGIGPQHF
- TRBV10-3 CAISEQTSLVATQYF
once TRBV7-6 CASSVDRNNEKLFF